A selection of T cell receptor beta chains follows, all from one sample in a study of cytomegalovirus exposure and HLA in healthy donors. Sequenced by immunoSEQ multiplex PCR; TCRdb stores in-frame clones only, minus some. The data show tens of thousands of clones, more than 80% seen once. The sample consisted of PBMCs. Source of these receptors: a human donor in good health. Both conserved end residues are part of each CDR3. The D gene is left open where the match is weak. Some rows mark clone size as missing; the rest say once, few, many or name a class of expanded clone.

length	D	size	V	J	CDR3	DNA
13	TRBD1	.	TRBV19	TRBJ2-1	CASNQGQGCEQFF	TGTGCCAGTAACCAAGGACAGGGTTGTGAGCAGTTCTTC
16	TRBD2	once	TRBV4-2	TRBJ2-5	CASSPRTSGGQETQYF	TGTGCCAGCAGCCCCCGGACTAGCGGGGGCCAAGAGACCCAGTACTTC
15	.	.	TRBV4-3	TRBJ1-2	CASSQDIGGVNGYPF	TGCGCCAGCAGCCAAGATATCGGCGGCGTAAATGGCTACCCCTTC
15	TRBD1	.	TRBV6-1	TRBJ2-1	CASNLVPGQRNEQFF	TGTGCCAGCAACCTAGTCCCGGGACAGAGGAATGAGCAGTTCTTC
15	.	.	TRBV7-6	TRBJ1-4	CASSPGLATNEKLFF	TGTGCCAGCAGCCCTGGACTTGCAACTAATGAAAAACTGTTTTTT
13	.	.	TRBV27	TRBJ1-6	CASSSRGNSPLHF	TGTGCCAGCAGTTCCAGGGGAAATTCACCCCTCCACTTT
14	TRBD1	.	TRBV19	TRBJ1-2	CASSKRDRSYGYTF	TGTGCCAGTAGCAAGAGGGACAGGTCCTATGGCTACACCTTC
15	TRBD1	.	TRBV10-1	TRBJ2-7	CASSEGTAEPYEQYF	TGCGCCAGCAGTGAGGGGACAGCGGAGCCCTACGAGCAGTACTTC
13	TRBD1	.	TRBV6-5	TRBJ2-1	CASWGQGYNEQFF	TGTGCCAGTTGGGGACAGGGCTACAATGAGCAGTTCTTC
16	.	.	TRBV2	TRBJ2-3	CASSEWEGELTDTQYF	TGTGCCAGCAGTGAATGGGAGGGGGAGCTCACAGATACGCAGTATTTT
15	TRBD1	.	TRBV19	TRBJ1-1	CASSSLGTADTEAFF	TGTGCCAGTAGTTCCTTAGGGACAGCTGACACTGAAGCTTTCTTT
13	.	.	TRBV28	TRBJ1-1	CASSQVGVTEAFF	TGTGCCAGCAGCCAAGTTGGAGTCACTGAAGCTTTCTTT
11	.	.	TRBV29-1	TRBJ1-1	CSVSVNTEAFF	TGCAGCGTTTCAGTGAACACTGAAGCTTTCTTT
14	.	once	TRBV6-1	TRBJ1-4	CASSGFATNEKLFF	TGTGCCAGCAGCGGGTTTGCAACTAATGAAAAACTGTTTTTT
14	TRBD2	.	TRBV15	TRBJ2-5	CATSGSGGAETQYF	TGTGCCACCAGCGGTAGCGGGGGGGCAGAGACCCAGTACTTC
20	TRBD1	.	TRBV18	TRBJ1-3	CASSQTQGAVRADSGNTIYF	TGTGCCAGCTCACAAACACAGGGGGCAGTGAGGGCCGACTCTGGAAACACCATATATTTT